This T cell receptor (beta chain) was documented in a study of regulatory T cells in long-lasting Graves disease. Across the study: The criterion for persistent Graves' disease was over 5 years of antithyroid drugs with positive TSH receptor antibodies.

Points from the study as a whole: Favored usage of TRBV28, TRBJ1-2 and TRBJ2-5 was recorded in persistent disease. A greater number of public clonotypes (under 3,000) was shared by persistent patients than by new patients (approximately 880). Having few samples may have compromised the accuracy.

Trimming stripped 0 bases from V and 3 bases from J, with 13 bases between. This CDR3 is 15 amino acids long. Germline V gives CDR1 SGHRS, CDR2 YFSETQ. Turning to this clonotype: Its antigen is as yet unknown.

Investigators prepared the TCR beta libraries by applying iRepertoire HTBI primers and Arm-PCR of CDR3 regions. TCRdb passed the multiplex PCR reads through MiXCR, listing each CDR3 protein once. The table has more than 300,000 distinct CDR3 sequences, less than 30% seen once. Time point in this sample: persistent/refractory GD, antithyroid drugs over 5 years with positive TRAb. PBMC-extracted RNA yielded the TCR library. The material sequenced was peripheral blood mononuclear cells (PBMCs), taken when the disease was refractory, from a patient treated with antithyroid drugs. The TCR comes from a woman between 35 and 50 years old with Graves disease. The V gene is TRBV5-1, the J gene TRBJ2-7, with D tentatively TRBD2 (6 bases). This chain's CDR3 is CASSLDPGLNYEQYF. CDR3 nucleotides: TGCGCCAGCAGCTTGGATCCGGGACTCAACTACGAGCAGTACTTC. The full variable domain, its missing parts supplied by reference TRBV5-1 and TRBJ2-7, is KAGVTQTPRYLIKTRGQQVTLSCSPISGHRSVSWYQQTPGQGLQFLFEYFSETQRNKGNFPGRFSGRQFSNSRSEMNVSTLELGDSALYLCASSLDPGLNYEQYFGPGTRLTVT.